These T cell receptor beta chains were read from a single sample in a study of T cells in localized non-small cell lung cancer. Sequencing used immunoSEQ multiplex PCR; TCRdb keeps in-frame clones, though not all of them. This table holds roughly 1,200 clones, about two fifths found once. The sample was lung tumor tissue, taken before any cancer treatment. Receptors originate from a male donor aged 60 or over with stage II squamous cell lung carcinoma. Each CDR3 is given with its conserved first and last residue. The D gene is left open where the match is weak. The size entry is marked missing in some rows and otherwise reads once, few, many or a size class.

d_gene	abundance	v_gene	j_gene	len	CDR3nt	CDR3aa
NA	few	TRBV6-8	TRBJ1-1	13	TGTGCCAGCAGTTACTCGATGGGGGTGGAAGCTTTCTTT	CASSYSMGVEAFF
NA	few	TRBV28	TRBJ1-2	15	TGTGCCAGCAGCCTCTTTCGGATGGGAGGGGATGGCTACACCTTC	CASSLFRMGGDGYTF
TRBD2	medium-sized	TRBV11-3	TRBJ2-7	15	TGTGCCAGCAGCCAAACATCGGGAGGGTCCTACGAGCAGTACTTC	CASSQTSGGSYEQYF
TRBD2	NA	TRBV18	TRBJ2-1	16	TGTGCCAGCTCCCCCCGGGAGGTAGCGGGAAATTATGAGCAGTTCTTC	CASSPREVAGNYEQFF
NA	NA	TRBV12-1	TRBJ2-5	13	TGTGCCAGCAGCCCTAGCGGGCAAGAGACCCAGTACTTC	CASSPSGQETQYF
NA	NA	TRBV6-8	TRBJ2-6	15	TGTGCCAGCAGTCCTTACAGAACTGGGGCCAACGTCCTGACTTTC	CASSPYRTGANVLTF
NA	NA	TRBV6-8	TRBJ1-2	16	TGTGCCAGCAGTAGACCCCCAGGGGCAGGGGACTATGGCTACACCTTC	CASSRPPGAGDYGYTF
NA	NA	TRBV28	TRBJ2-5	14	TGTGCCAGCAGTTTGGGGCAGGGGCGGCAGACCCAGTACTTC	CASSLGQGRQTQYF
NA	NA	TRBV18	TRBJ2-7	13	TGTGCCAGCTCACCGGCAAGCTCCTACGAGCAGTACTTC	CASSPASSYEQYF
NA	few	TRBV19	TRBJ2-3	17	TGTGCCAGTAGTATGAACCCCTCAAGAGGTTTCACAGATACGCAGTATTTT	CASSMNPSRGFTDTQYF
TRBD1	medium-sized	TRBV11-3	TRBJ2-1	15	TGTGCCAGCAGCTTGAGGCCGGACAGGGGAGATGAGCAGTTCTTC	CASSLRPDRGDEQFF
NA	NA	TRBV5-1	TRBJ2-2	15	TGCGCCAGCAGCTTGGCGGAGGGGGTGACCGGGGAGCTGTTTTTT	CASSLAEGVTGELFF
NA	NA	TRBV30	TRBJ1-1	15	TGTGCCTGGAGTGTCCAAGTGTCTCCGGACACTGAAGCTTTCTTT	CAWSVQVSPDTEAFF
NA	NA	TRBV6-8	TRBJ1-1	13	TGTGCCAGCAGCGCAACGGTGAACACTGAAGCTTTCTTT	CASSATVNTEAFF
NA	medium-sized	TRBV11-3	TRBJ1-1	14	TGTGCCAGCAGCTGGGACGGTATGAACACTGAAGCTTTCTTT	CASSWDGMNTEAFF
NA	NA	TRBV18	TRBJ1-2	14	TGTGCCAGCTCACCACAAACAGGGAGCTATGGCTACACCTTC	CASSPQTGSYGYTF
NA	few	TRBV6-8	TRBJ2-7	12	TGTGCCAGCAGTCAACAGGGATACGAGCAGTACTTC	CASSQQGYEQYF
TRBD1	NA	TRBV6-8	TRBJ2-7	15	TGTGCCATCCTGACTCGACAGGGGGGAGGCAACGAGCAGTACTTC	CAILTRQGGGNEQYF
TRBD2	NA	TRBV14	TRBJ2-1	15	TGTGCCAGCAGCCCGACTAGCGGGAGCGCAAATGAGCAGTTCTTC	CASSPTSGSANEQFF
NA	once	TRBV19	TRBJ2-6	15	TGTGCCAGCCATCAACTGTCCTCTGGGGCCAACGTCCTGACTTTC	CASHQLSSGANVLTF
TRBD1	medium-sized	TRBV11-3	TRBJ1-2	15	TGTGCCAGCAGCCCGTGGACAGGGAGGGACTATGGCTACACCTTC	CASSPWTGRDYGYTF
NA	NA	TRBV29-1	TRBJ1-3	13	TGCAGCGTTGGCAGCCACTCTGGAAACACCATATATTTT	CSVGSHSGNTIYF
NA	few	TRBV30	TRBJ2-7	14	TGTGCCTGGAGTGTAGGGCAGGGGACGGTCGAGCAGTACTTC	CAWSVGQGTVEQYF
TRBD2	NA	TRBV9	TRBJ2-1	14	TGTGCCAGCAGTGATAGCGGGAGCTACAATGAGCAGTTCTTC	CASSDSGSYNEQFF